The source of this T cell receptor beta chain is a study of T cells in Graves' hyperthyroidism and ophthalmopathy. At the level of the study: The initial diagnosis was the point when peripheral blood was collected, ahead of any treatment.

Amplified TCR beta CDR3 regions derived from RNA transcripts. Carried out on the TCR CDR3, a first-round RT-PCR used the HTBI primer set. TCRdb re-called the multiplex PCR reads through MiXCR, storing one row per CDR3 protein. The sample carries 250,000 to 300,000 distinct CDR3 sequences, roughly 13% recorded once. Study conclusions and caveats: Blood shared most expanded thyroid clonotypes above 0.001. Ophthalmopathy, as predicted by the model, came a median around 6.7 months after the prediction.

This clonotype was recorded many times. Its antigen is as yet unknown. The sequencing sample was made of blood. This clonotype was obtained from a woman in her twenties or thirties with Graves' hyperthyroidism that later progressed to Graves' ophthalmopathy.

Here the CDR3 reads CASRTVAGANVLTF. The CDR3 coding sequence is TGTGCCAGCCGCACGGTCGCTGGGGCCAACGTCCTGACTTTC. J is TRBJ2-6 and V is TRBV28; no clear D gene. V lost 8 bases and J 2 bases, leaving 10 bases between the germline ends. Germline V gene sequence: CDR1 MDHEN, CDR2 SYDVKM. CDR3 size: 14 residues.